This T cell receptor (beta chain) derives from a study of blood T cell repertoires in COVID-19. Per the original data handling: Reference gene primer amplification in the assay estimated nucleated cell counts. The method was immunoSEQ multiplex PCR; TCRdb's version includes in-frame clones alone and lacks a portion of them. That table furnishes V, J and clone size, whereas the DNA furnished D and trimming. The sample gives tens of thousands of clones, about 88% of which show up once; 15% to 20% is in the top ten. The sequenced material came from peripheral blood. The origin of this receptor is a human donor with acute or convalescent COVID-19. The donor label of this sample is uncertain.

CDR3 in amino acids: CAISEDGFRASGPYEQYF. The CDR3 coding sequence is TGTGCCATCAGTGAGGACGGGTTTAGGGCTAGCGGACCCTACGAGCAGTACTTC. The V gene is TRBV10-3, the J gene TRBJ2-7, with TRBD2 matching 7 bases. This CDR3 contains 18 residues. The germline CDR1 and CDR2 sequences are ENHRY and SYGVKD. Trimming at V came to 2 bases and at J to 2 bases, leaving 15 bases not matched to a gene.